These T cell receptor beta chains were read from a single sample in a study of beta chain features in type 1 diabetes. Libraries were prepared by immunoSEQ multiplex PCR; TCRdb keeps only in-frame clonotypes and omits some of them. The sample holds some 230,000 clones, 7.5% to 10% seen once. Sequenced sample: naive CD4+ T cells from blood. These receptors all stem from a woman aged 18-29 years in good health. The CDR3 runs from the conserved cysteine through the conserved F or W. The order of the fields is CDR3 protein, CDR3 DNA, D gene, J gene, clone size, V gene, CDR3 length. The D gene is left open where the match is weak. Only part of the rows carry a size: once, few, many, or a class if the clone is expanded.

CDR3: CAISNGLAGGSTDTQYF
DNA: TGTGCCATCAGTAACGGTCTAGCGGGAGGGAGCACAGATACGCAGTATTTT
D: TRBD2
J: TRBJ2-3
size: -
V: TRBV10-3
length: 17

CDR3: CASRRDRNPNEQFF
DNA: TGTGCCAGTAGGCGGGACCGCAATCCAAATGAGCAGTTCTTC
D: -
J: TRBJ2-1
size: few
V: TRBV19
length: 14

CDR3: CASSDLPPTSGGEQFF
DNA: TGTGCCAGCAGCGATCTACCCCCCACTAGCGGGGGAGAGCAGTTCTTC
D: TRBD2
J: TRBJ2-1
size: -
V: TRBV7-6
length: 16

CDR3: CASSTPVDSYEQYF
DNA: TGTGCCAGCAGTACCCCGGTGGACAGCTACGAGCAGTACTTC
D: -
J: TRBJ2-7
size: -
V: TRBV6-5
length: 14

CDR3: CAWRLAGPYEQYF
DNA: TGTGCCTGGAGGTTGGCAGGGCCCTACGAGCAGTACTTC
D: -
J: TRBJ2-7
size: -
V: TRBV30
length: 13

CDR3: CASTATENTEAFF
DNA: TGTGCCAGCACCGCAACAGAGAACACTGAAGCTTTCTTT
D: -
J: TRBJ1-1
size: few
V: TRBV6-1
length: 13

CDR3: CASSLRLAGRDEQFF
DNA: TGTGCCAGCAGCTTAAGGCTAGCGGGAAGGGATGAGCAGTTCTTC
D: TRBD2
J: TRBJ2-1
size: few
V: TRBV11-1
length: 15

CDR3: CASSYGRSSTDTQYF
DNA: TGTGCCAGCAGTTACGGCAGGTCTAGCACAGATACGCAGTATTTT
D: -
J: TRBJ2-3
size: -
V: TRBV27
length: 15

CDR3: CASSLGWSGSYEQYF
DNA: TGTGCCAGCAGCTTAGGCTGGAGCGGGAGTTACGAGCAGTACTTC
D: TRBD2
J: TRBJ2-7
size: many
V: TRBV7-9
length: 15

CDR3: CSVGQALTDTQYF
DNA: TGCAGCGTTGGGCAGGCCCTCACAGATACGCAGTATTTT
D: -
J: TRBJ2-3
size: few
V: TRBV29-1
length: 13

CDR3: CASRLRDNQPQHF
DNA: TGTGCCAGCAGACTTCGGGACAATCAGCCCCAGCATTTT
D: -
J: TRBJ1-5
size: few
V: TRBV2
length: 13

CDR3: CASTPGGRQGAKGYTF
DNA: TGTGCCAGCACCCCAGGGGGGCGTCAGGGGGCGAAAGGCTACACCTTC
D: TRBD1
J: TRBJ1-2
size: few
V: TRBV5-4
length: 16

CDR3: CASSATGNNSPLHF
DNA: TGTGCCAGCAGTGCTACGGGGAACAATTCACCCCTCCACTTT
D: -
J: TRBJ1-6
size: few
V: TRBV27
length: 14

CDR3: CASSAGQGAGGANVLTF
DNA: TGTGCCAGCAGCGCCGGACAGGGGGCGGGCGGGGCCAACGTCCTGACTTTC
D: TRBD1
J: TRBJ2-6
size: few
V: TRBV7-3
length: 17

CDR3: CAISPGLHGTDTQYF
DNA: TGTGCCATCAGTCCGGGACTACACGGCACAGATACGCAGTATTTT
D: TRBD2
J: TRBJ2-3
size: few
V: TRBV10-3
length: 15

CDR3: CASTMDRNTYEQYF
DNA: TGTGCCAGCACTATGGACAGGAATACCTACGAGCAGTACTTC
D: TRBD1
J: TRBJ2-7
size: few
V: TRBV25-1
length: 14

CDR3: CASSLDGQDYGYTF
DNA: TGTGCCAGCAGCTTAGACGGACAGGACTATGGCTACACCTTC
D: TRBD1
J: TRBJ1-2
size: few
V: TRBV7-9
length: 14

CDR3: CASSEVGTLPNTEAFF
DNA: TGTGCCAGCAGTGAAGTCGGGACTCTTCCGAACACTGAAGCTTTCTTT
D: -
J: TRBJ1-1
size: few
V: TRBV6-1
length: 16

CDR3: CASSKTGLFDTIYF
DNA: TGTGCCAGCAGCAAGACAGGGTTATTCGACACCATATATTTT
D: TRBD1
J: TRBJ1-3
size: -
V: TRBV9
length: 14

CDR3: CASSSRSAGPYEQYF
DNA: TGTGCCAGCAGCTCCAGGTCGGCAGGGCCCTACGAGCAGTACTTC
D: -
J: TRBJ2-7
size: few
V: TRBV5-4
length: 15

CDR3: CASSIGTHNTGELFF
DNA: TGTGCCAGCAGCATCGGGACACATAACACCGGGGAGCTGTTTTTT
D: -
J: TRBJ2-2
size: -
V: TRBV11-2
length: 15

CDR3: CASSLRAGVMNTEAFF
DNA: TGTGCCAGCAGCCTAAGGGCAGGGGTTATGAACACTGAAGCTTTCTTT
D: -
J: TRBJ1-1
size: -
V: TRBV27
length: 16

CDR3: CASSQHPGTGDLATNEKLFF
DNA: TGTGCCAGCAGTCAACACCCCGGGACAGGGGACCTTGCCACTAATGAAAAACTGTTTTTT
D: TRBD1
J: TRBJ1-4
size: -
V: TRBV27
length: 20